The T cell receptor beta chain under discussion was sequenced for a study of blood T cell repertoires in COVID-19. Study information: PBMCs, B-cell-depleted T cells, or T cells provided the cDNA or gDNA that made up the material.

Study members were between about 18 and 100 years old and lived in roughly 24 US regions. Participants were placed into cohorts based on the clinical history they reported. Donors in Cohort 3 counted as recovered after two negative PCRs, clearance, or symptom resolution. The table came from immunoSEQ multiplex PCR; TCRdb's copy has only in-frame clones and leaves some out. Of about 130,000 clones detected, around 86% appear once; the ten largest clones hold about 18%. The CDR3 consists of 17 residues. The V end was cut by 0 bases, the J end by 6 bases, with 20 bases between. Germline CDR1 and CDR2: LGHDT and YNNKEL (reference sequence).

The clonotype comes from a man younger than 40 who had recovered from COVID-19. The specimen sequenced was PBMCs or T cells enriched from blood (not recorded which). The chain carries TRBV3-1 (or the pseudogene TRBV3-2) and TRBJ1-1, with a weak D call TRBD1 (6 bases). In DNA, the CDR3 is TGTGCCAGCAGCCAAGATTCTCGGGGGGGCGCGAAACCTGAAGCTTTCTTT. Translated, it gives CASSQDSRGGAKPEAFF.